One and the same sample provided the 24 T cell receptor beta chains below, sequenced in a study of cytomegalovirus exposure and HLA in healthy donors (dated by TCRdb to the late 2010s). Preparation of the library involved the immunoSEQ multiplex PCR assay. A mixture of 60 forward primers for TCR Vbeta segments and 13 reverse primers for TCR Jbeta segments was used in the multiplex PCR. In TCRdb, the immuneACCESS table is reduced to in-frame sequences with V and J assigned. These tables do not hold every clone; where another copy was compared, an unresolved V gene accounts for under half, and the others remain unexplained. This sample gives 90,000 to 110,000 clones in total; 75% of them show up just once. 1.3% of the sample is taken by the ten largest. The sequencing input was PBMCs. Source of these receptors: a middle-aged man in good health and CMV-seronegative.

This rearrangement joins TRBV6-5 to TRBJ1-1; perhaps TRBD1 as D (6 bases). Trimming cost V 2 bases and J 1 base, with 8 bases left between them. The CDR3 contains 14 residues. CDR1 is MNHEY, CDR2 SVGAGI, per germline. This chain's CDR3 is CASSYMGANTEAFF. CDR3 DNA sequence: TGTGCCAGCAGTTACATGGGGGCGAACACTGAAGCTTTCTTT.

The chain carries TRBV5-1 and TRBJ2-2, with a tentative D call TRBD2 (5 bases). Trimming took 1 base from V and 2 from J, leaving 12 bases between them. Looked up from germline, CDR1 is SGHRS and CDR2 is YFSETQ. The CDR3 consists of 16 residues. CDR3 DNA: TGCGCCAGCAGCTTGTGGGAGCGCCTCAACACCGGGGAGCTGTTTTTT. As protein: CASSLWERLNTGELFF. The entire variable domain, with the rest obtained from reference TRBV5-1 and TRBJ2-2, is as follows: KAGVTQTPRYLIKTRGQQVTLSCSPISGHRSVSWYQQTPGQGLQFLFEYFSETQRNKGNFPGRFSGRQFSNSRSEMNVSTLELGDSALYLCASSLWERLNTGELFFGEGSRLTVL.

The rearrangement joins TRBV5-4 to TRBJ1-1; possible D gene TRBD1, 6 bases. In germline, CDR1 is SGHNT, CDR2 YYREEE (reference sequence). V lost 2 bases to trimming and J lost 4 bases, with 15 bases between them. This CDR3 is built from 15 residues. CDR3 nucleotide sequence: TGTGCCAGCAGCTTTGGGGGCAGGGGATCCACTGAAGCTTTCTTT. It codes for CASSFGGRGSTEAFF.

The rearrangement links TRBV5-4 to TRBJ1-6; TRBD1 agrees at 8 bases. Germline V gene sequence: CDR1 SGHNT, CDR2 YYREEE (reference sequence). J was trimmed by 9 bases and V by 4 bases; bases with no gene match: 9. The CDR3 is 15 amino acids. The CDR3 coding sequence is TGTGCCAGCAGCCCCGAGGCAGGGGGCCTTTCACCCCTCCACTTT. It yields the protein CASSPEAGGLSPLHF.

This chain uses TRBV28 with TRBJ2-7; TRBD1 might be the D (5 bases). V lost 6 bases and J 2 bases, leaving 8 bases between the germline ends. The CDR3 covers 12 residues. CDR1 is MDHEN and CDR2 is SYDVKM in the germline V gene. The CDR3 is CASSSGTYEQYF. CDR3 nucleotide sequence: TGTGCCAGCAGCTCAGGGACCTACGAGCAGTACTTC. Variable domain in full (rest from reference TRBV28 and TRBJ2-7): DVKVTQSSRYLVKRTGEKVFLECVQDMDHENMFWYRQDPGLGLRLIYFSYDVKMKEKGDIPEGYSVSREKKERFSLILESASTNQTSMYLCASSSGTYEQYFGPGTRLTVT.

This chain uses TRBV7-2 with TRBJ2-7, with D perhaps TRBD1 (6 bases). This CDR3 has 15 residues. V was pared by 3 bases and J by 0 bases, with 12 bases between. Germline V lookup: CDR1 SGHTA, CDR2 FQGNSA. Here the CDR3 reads CASSFYTGSSYEQYF. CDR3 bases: TGTGCCAGCAGCTTCTATACAGGGAGCTCCTACGAGCAGTACTTC.

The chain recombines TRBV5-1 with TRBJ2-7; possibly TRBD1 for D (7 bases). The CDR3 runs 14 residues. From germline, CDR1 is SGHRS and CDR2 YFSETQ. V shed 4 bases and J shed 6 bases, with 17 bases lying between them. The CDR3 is CASSGGTAVTEQYF. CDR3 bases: TGCGCCAGCAGCGGCGGGACAGCTGTGACCGAGCAGTACTTC.

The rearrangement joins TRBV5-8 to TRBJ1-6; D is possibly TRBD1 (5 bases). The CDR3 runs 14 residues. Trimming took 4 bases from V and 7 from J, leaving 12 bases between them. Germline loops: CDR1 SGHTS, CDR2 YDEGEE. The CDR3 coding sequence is TGTGCCAGCAGCCCCCTGGCAGGGAATTCACCCCTCCACTTT. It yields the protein CASSPLAGNSPLHF. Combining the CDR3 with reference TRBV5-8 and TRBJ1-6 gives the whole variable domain EAGVTQSPTHLIKTRGQQATLRCSPISGHTSVYWYQQALGLGLQFLLWYDEGEERNRGNFPPRFSGRQFPNYSSELNVNALELEDSALYLCASSPLAGNSPLHFGNGTRLTVT.

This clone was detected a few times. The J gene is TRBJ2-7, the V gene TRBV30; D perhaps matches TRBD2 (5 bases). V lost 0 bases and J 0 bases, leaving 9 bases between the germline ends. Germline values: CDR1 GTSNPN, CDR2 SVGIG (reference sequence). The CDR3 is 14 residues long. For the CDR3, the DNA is TGTGCCTGGAGTGTTAGCAGCGGCTCCTACGAGCAGTACTTC. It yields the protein CAWSVSSGSYEQYF.

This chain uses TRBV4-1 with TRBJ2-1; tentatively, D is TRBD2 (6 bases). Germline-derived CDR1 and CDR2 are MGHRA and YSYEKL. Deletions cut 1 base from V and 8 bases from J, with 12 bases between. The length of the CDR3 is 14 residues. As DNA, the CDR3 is TGCGCCAGCAGCCAAGGTCCTAGCGAGGATGAGCAGTTCTTC. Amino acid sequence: CASSQGPSEDEQFF.

The DNA of the CDR3 is TGTGCCAGCAGCTCCGGGACTAGCGGGCGCTACGAGCAGTACTTC. It specifies CASSSGTSGRYEQYF. The V and J genes are TRBV5-4 and TRBJ2-7, with 12 bases that match TRBD2. Looked up from germline, CDR1 is SGHNT and CDR2 is YYREEE (reference sequence). The CDR3 sequence is 15 residues long. V lost 3 bases to trimming and J lost 3 bases; unmatched junction nucleotides: 4.

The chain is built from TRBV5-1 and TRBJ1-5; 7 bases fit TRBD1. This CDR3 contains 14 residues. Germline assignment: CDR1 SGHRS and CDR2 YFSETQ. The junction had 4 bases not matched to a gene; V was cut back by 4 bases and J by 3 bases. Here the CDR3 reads CASSLGTANQPQHF. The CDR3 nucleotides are TGCGCCAGCAGCCTGGGGACAGCCAATCAGCCCCAGCATTTT.

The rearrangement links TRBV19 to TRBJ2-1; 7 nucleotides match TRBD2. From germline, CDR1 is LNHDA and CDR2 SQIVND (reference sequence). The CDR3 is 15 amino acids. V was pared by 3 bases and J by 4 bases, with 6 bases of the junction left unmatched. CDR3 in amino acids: CASSILAEVYNEQFF. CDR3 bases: TGTGCCAGTAGTATTCTAGCGGAGGTATACAATGAGCAGTTCTTC.

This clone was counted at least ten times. This CDR3 reads CASSWTGTSNQPQHF. Here the CDR3 DNA reads TGTGCCAGTAGTTGGACAGGCACGAGCAATCAGCCCCAGCATTTT. The chain carries TRBV19 and TRBJ1-5, with TRBD1 identical over 7 bases. The CDR3 has 15 residues. With 5 bases clipped from V and 1 base from J, the junction kept 5 bases outside the gene matches. In germline, CDR1 is LNHDA, CDR2 SQIVND (reference sequence).

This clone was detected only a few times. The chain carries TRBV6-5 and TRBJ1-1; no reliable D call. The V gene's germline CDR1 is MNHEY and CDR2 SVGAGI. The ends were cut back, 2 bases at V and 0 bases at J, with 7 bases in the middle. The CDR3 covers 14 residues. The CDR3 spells CASSYEGLNTEAFF. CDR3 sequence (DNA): TGTGCCAGCAGTTACGAGGGCCTGAACACTGAAGCTTTCTTT.

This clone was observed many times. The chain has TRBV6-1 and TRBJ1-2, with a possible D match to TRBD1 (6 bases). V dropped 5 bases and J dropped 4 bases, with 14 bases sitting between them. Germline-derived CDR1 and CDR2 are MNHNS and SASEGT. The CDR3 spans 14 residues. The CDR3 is CASSPGQSTYGYTF. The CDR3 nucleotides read TGTGCCAGCAGTCCAGGACAGAGTACCTATGGCTACACCTTC.

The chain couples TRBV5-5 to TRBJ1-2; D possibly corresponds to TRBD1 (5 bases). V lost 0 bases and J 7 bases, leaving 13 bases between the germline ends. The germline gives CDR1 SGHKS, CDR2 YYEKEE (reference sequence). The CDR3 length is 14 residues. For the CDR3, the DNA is TGTGCCAGCAGCTTGGGGGACTCCCGAGGTGGCTACACCTTC. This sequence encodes CASSLGDSRGGYTF.

The CDR3 region has the DNA TGTGCCATCAGTCGAGGACTAGCGGGGGCATACGAGCAGTACTTC. Its translation is CAISRGLAGAYEQYF. This chain links TRBV10-3 with TRBJ2-7; 13 bases agree with TRBD2. The junction had 5 bases not matched to a gene; V was cut back by 5 bases and J by 4 bases. Germline-derived CDR1 and CDR2 are ENHRY and SYGVKD. The length of the CDR3 is 15 residues.

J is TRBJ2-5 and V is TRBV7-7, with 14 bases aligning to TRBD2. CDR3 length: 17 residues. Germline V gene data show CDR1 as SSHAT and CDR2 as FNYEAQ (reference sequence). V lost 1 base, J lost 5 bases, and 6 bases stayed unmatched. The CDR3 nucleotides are TGTGCCAGCAGCTTAGGGGGACTAGCGGGAGTAGGTGAGACCCAGTACTTC. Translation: CASSLGGLAGVGETQYF.

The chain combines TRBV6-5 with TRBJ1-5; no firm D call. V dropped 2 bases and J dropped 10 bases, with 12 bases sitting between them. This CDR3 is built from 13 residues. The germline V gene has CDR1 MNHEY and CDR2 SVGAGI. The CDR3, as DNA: TGTGCCAGCAGTTACGAGGGTCGGGGACCCCAGCATTTT. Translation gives CASSYEGRGPQHF.

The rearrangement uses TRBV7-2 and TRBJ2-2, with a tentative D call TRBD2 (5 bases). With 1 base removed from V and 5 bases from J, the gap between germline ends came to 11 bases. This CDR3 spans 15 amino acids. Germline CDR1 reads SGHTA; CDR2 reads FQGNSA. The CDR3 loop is CASSLGGIFTGELFF. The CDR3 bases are TGTGCCAGCAGCTTAGGAGGGATTTTTACCGGGGAGCTGTTTTTT.

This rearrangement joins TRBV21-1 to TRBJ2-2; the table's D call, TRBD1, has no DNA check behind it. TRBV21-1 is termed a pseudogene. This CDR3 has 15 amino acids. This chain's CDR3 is CASSKRVQGGGELFF. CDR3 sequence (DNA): TGTGCCAGCAGCAAGAGGGTACAGGGTGGCGGGGAGCTGTTTTTT.

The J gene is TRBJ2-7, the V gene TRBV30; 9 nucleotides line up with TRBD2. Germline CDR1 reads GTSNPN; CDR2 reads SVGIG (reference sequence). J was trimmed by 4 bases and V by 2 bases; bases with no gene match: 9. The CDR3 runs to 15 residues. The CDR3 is CAWSKVAGVSYEQYF. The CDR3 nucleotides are TGTGCCTGGAGTAAGGTAGCGGGAGTTTCTTACGAGCAGTACTTC.

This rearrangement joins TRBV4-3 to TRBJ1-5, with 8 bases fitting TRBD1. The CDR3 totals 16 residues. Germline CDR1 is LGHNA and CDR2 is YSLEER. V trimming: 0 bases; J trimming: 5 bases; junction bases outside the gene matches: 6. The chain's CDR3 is CASSQEMGQAYQPQHF. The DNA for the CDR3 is TGCGCCAGCAGCCAAGAGATGGGACAGGCCTATCAGCCCCAGCATTTT.